Listed below are T cell receptor beta chains from one sample, sequenced in a study of T cells expressing NK-cell markers. TCRdb reanalyzed the 5' RACE reads, giving one entry per CDR3 protein sequence and no DNA. The sample totals 150,000 to 180,000 distinct CDR3 sequences. The specimen was blood T cells: a sorted CD56 or NKG2C T cell subset, CD4+ or CD8+ T cells, or bulk PBMC T cells (not recorded which). All receptors derive from a woman aged 45 to 65 in good health. Each CDR3 is given with its conserved first and last residue.

CDR3	V	J
CATSDPQGHEQYF	TRBV24-1	TRBJ2-7
CASGWTGLDGYTF	TRBV12-5	TRBJ1-2
CASSLGRDGFYEQYF	TRBV5-6	TRBJ2-7
CSAREERAEDYEQYF	TRBV20-1	TRBJ2-7
CASTHPGQMNTGELFF	TRBV12-3/TRBV12-4	TRBJ2-2
CASSHSGTSVEQFF	TRBV14	TRBJ2-1
CARGKYNNEQFF	TRBV2	TRBJ2-1
CAWSLGSRRGETQYF	TRBV30	TRBJ2-5
CASSRDPNSPLHF	TRBV5-1	TRBJ1-6
CASSELATGLQETQYF	TRBV2	TRBJ2-5
CATSDGGDYEQYF	TRBV24-1	TRBJ2-7
CASSEDRRVEKLFF	TRBV5-4	TRBJ1-4
CSVELPSGRHSSYNEQFF	TRBV29-1	TRBJ2-1
CASSTTSGNTGELFF	TRBV13	TRBJ2-2
CASSLVGREQETQYF	TRBV5-1	TRBJ2-5
CASSSLGYNEQFF	TRBV7-9	TRBJ2-1
CATGSLGELFF	TRBV15	TRBJ2-2
CASTLGNTEAFF	TRBV12-3/TRBV12-4	TRBJ1-1
CASSEWTDLNEKLFF	TRBV6-1	TRBJ1-4
CAIKGEWSYEQYF	TRBV10-3	TRBJ2-7
CASSHRVADANYEQYF	TRBV2	TRBJ2-7
CASSPSQGASTDTQYF	TRBV12-3/TRBV12-4	TRBJ2-3
CSVAGQGEETQYF	TRBV29-1	TRBJ2-5
CASSDREVDGEQFF	TRBV10-2	TRBJ2-1
CSARQGARVTEAFF	TRBV20-1	TRBJ1-1
CASSPRTSGRLNEQFF	TRBV4-1	TRBJ2-1
CAISESRSADTQYF	TRBV10-3	TRBJ2-3
CSARDSSTSSTDTQYF	TRBV20-1	TRBJ2-3
CASSSGQGPNYGYTF	TRBV11-2	TRBJ1-2
CASSFGGEQFF	TRBV11-2	TRBJ2-1
CASSGDRETDTQYF	TRBV12-3/TRBV12-4	TRBJ2-3
CASSYSRPVNNEQFF	TRBV6-2/TRBV6-3	TRBJ2-1
CASSSGTRNEQFF	TRBV7-7	TRBJ2-1